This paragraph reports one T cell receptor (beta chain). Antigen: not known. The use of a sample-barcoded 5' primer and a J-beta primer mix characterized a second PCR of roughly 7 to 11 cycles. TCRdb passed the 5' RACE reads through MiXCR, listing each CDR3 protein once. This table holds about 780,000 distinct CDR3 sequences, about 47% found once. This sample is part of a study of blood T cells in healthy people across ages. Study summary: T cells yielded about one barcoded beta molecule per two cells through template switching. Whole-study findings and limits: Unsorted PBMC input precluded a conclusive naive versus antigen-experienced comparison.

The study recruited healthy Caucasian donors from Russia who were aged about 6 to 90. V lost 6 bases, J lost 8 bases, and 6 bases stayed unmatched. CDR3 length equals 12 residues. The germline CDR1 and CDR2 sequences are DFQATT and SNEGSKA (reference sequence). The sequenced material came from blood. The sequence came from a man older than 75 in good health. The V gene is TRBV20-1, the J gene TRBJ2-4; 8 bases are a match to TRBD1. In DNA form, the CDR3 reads TGCAGTGCAGGGGACAGGACGTACATTCAGTACTTC. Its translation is CSAGDRTYIQYF.